This T cell receptor (beta chain) is from a study of siplizumab effects on memory and regulatory T cells. Study-wide findings and caveats: Naive T cell populations appeared to exhibit greater diversity than memory cells and appeared to be major alloresponse contributors. Naive versus memory phenotype went unassigned for roughly 80-96% of proliferating CD4+ or CD8+ clones. The study found that siplizumab significantly reduced alloreactive sequences traceable to unstimulated CD4+ memory cells.

Germline V lookup: CDR1 MGHRA, CDR2 YSYEKL. The CDR3 sequence is 15 residues long. Trimming at V came to 1 base and at J to 6 bases, leaving 3 bases not matched to a gene. Around 9.8 x 10^4 TCR templates were measured in each sample. Generated by immunoSEQ multiplex PCR, the TCRdb table keeps only in-frame clones and is missing some. The sample holds thousands of clones; around 54% are singletons and the top ten take 40% to 50%. The sample holds a few counts of this clone. No antigen is known for it. In the same sample, other DNA sequences code for this CDR3. Mixed lymphocyte reaction cells underwent about six days of coculture at 37°C.

The genes are TRBV4-1 and TRBJ2-3; TRBD2 matches 11 bases. This sequence was found in a human donor in good health; the cells came from an allogeneic mixed lymphocyte reaction. Some clones in this sample may be carry-over from other donors' samples. The sequencing input was CFSE-low (dividing) CD8+ T cells sorted from an allogeneic mixed lymphocyte reaction. The CDR3 here is CASSQVLAGADTQYF. The CDR3 nucleotides read TGCGCCAGCAGCCAAGTACTAGCGGGAGCTGATACGCAGTATTTT.